Listed below are T cell receptor beta chains from one sample, sequenced in a study of brain T cells in children with intractable seizures. The repertoire was sequenced with immunoSEQ multiplex PCR; TCRdb's copy has only in-frame clones and lacks some. Here the sample spans roughly 69,000 clones, approximately 95% being singletons. The sequencing here drew on peripheral blood, taken at surgery. Every receptor here comes from a boy younger than two with focal cortical dysplasia and intractable seizures. Both conserved end residues are part of each CDR3. The D gene is left open where the match is weak. Expanded clones are given a class, and other clones once, few, many or no size at all.

j_gene,abundance,d_gene,v_gene,CDR3aa,CDR3nt
TRBJ2-1,NA,TRBD1,TRBV6-2/TRBV6-3,CASSHRNRGRSYNEQFF,TGTGCCAGCAGTCACAGGAACAGGGGGCGATCCTACAATGAGCAGTTCTTC
TRBJ2-7,NA,NA,TRBV12-3/TRBV12-4,CASSLTRYEQYF,TGTGCCAGCAGTTTGACCAGATACGAGCAGTACTTC
TRBJ1-4,NA,TRBD1,TRBV12-5,CASANQRGQKLFF,TGTGCTAGTGCCAACCAAAGGGGGCAGAAACTGTTTTTT
TRBJ2-7,NA,TRBD2,TRBV3-1/TRBV3-2,CASSQTGTSGPYEQYF,TGTGCCAGCAGCCAAACCGGGACTAGCGGTCCCTACGAGCAGTACTTC
TRBJ2-2,NA,NA,TRBV9,CASSGGLRGNTGELFF,TGTGCCAGCAGCGGAGGTCTGCGGGGGAACACCGGGGAGCTGTTTTTT
TRBJ2-2,NA,NA,TRBV27,CASSSPMRTGELFF,TGTGCCAGCAGTTCCCCCATGAGGACCGGGGAGCTGTTTTTT
TRBJ2-7,NA,NA,TRBV7-8,CASSDSETYEQYF,TGTGCCAGCAGCGACAGCGAAACCTACGAGCAGTACTTC
TRBJ2-1,NA,TRBD2,TRBV7-9,CASSLLAGENNEQFF,TGTGCCAGCAGCTTACTGGCGGGGGAGAACAATGAGCAGTTCTTC
TRBJ2-2,few,NA,TRBV3-1/TRBV3-2,CASSPRGSSGELFF,TGTGCCAGCAGCCCGCGAGGGTCTTCCGGGGAGCTGTTTTTT
TRBJ2-1,NA,TRBD2,TRBV5-4,CASSPRGGPLYNNEQFF,TGTGCCAGCAGCCCCCGCGGGGGGCCCCTGTACAACAATGAGCAGTTCTTC
TRBJ2-7,NA,NA,TRBV19,CASSFENSYEQYF,TGTGCCAGTAGTTTTGAAAACTCCTACGAGCAGTACTTC
TRBJ2-1,NA,NA,TRBV19,CASTSSPGGPYNEQFF,TGTGCCAGTACCTCAAGCCCCGGGGGCCCATACAATGAGCAGTTCTTC
TRBJ1-1,NA,NA,TRBV3-1/TRBV3-2,CASSQQGNTEAFF,TGTGCCAGCAGCCAACAGGGGAACACTGAAGCTTTCTTT
TRBJ1-2,NA,NA,TRBV15,CATSRVTARYGYTF,TGTGCCACCAGCAGAGTGACAGCACGCTATGGCTACACCTTC
TRBJ1-2,NA,NA,TRBV7-6,CASSSFSQGWLGYGYTF,TGTGCCAGCAGCTCCTTTTCACAGGGTTGGTTAGGCTATGGCTACACCTTC
TRBJ1-2,once,NA,TRBV2,CASTVQVAGYTF,TGTGCCAGCACCGTACAGGTGGCTGGCTACACCTTC
TRBJ1-2,NA,NA,TRBV5-6,CASSLIRFYGYTF,TGTGCCAGCAGCTTGATCCGTTTCTATGGCTACACCTTC
TRBJ2-6,NA,NA,TRBV2,CASSEGTMRWLGANVLTF,TGTGCCAGCAGTGAGGGCACCATGAGATGGCTTGGGGCCAACGTCCTGACTTTC
TRBJ1-5,few,NA,TRBV7-9,CASSLGTGNQPQHF,TGTGCCAGCAGCTTAGGTACAGGCAATCAGCCCCAGCATTTT
TRBJ2-1,NA,TRBD2,TRBV11-2,CASSLTLAGYNEQFF,TGTGCCAGCAGCTTAACCCTAGCGGGGTACAATGAGCAGTTCTTC
TRBJ2-3,NA,TRBD2,TRBV19,CASSSKTSGVTDTQYF,TGTGCCAGTAGTTCTAAGACTAGCGGGGTTACAGATACGCAGTATTTT
TRBJ2-2,NA,TRBD1,TRBV18,CASSPPDRKNTGELFF,TGTGCCAGCTCACCTCCGGACAGGAAGAACACCGGGGAGCTGTTTTTT
TRBJ2-1,NA,TRBD1,TRBV13,CASSHVGQLKPLNEQFF,TGTGCCAGCAGCCACGTGGGACAGCTAAAGCCCCTAAATGAGCAGTTCTTC
TRBJ2-2,once,NA,TRBV5-5,CASSLTGFDTGELFF,TGTGCCAGCAGCCTCACAGGGTTTGACACCGGGGAGCTGTTTTTT
TRBJ1-2,NA,NA,TRBV7-2,CASSPSGGNYGYTF,TGTGCCAGCAGCCCCTCGGGGGGGAACTATGGCTACACCTTC
TRBJ2-2,NA,NA,TRBV12-3/TRBV12-4,CASPTYGGELFF,TGTGCCAGCCCTACTTATGGGGGGGAGCTGTTTTTT
TRBJ1-5,NA,NA,TRBV19,CASSVRTIQPQHF,TGTGCCAGTAGTGTTCGTACCATTCAGCCCCAGCATTTT
TRBJ1-5,NA,TRBD1,TRBV4-1,CASSQDQTGLNQPQHF,TGCGCCAGCAGCCAAGACCAGACAGGGCTCAATCAGCCCCAGCATTTT
TRBJ2-7,once,TRBD2,TRBV28,CASRLTSGSINEQYF,TGTGCCAGCAGACTTACTAGCGGGAGCATCAACGAGCAGTACTTC
TRBJ2-1,NA,NA,TRBV27,CASSLRAGYNEQFF,TGTGCCAGCAGTTTGAGGGCGGGATACAATGAGCAGTTCTTC
TRBJ1-5,NA,TRBD1,TRBV7-2,CASSLTTGSNQPQHF,TGTGCCAGCAGTTTAACGACAGGGTCCAATCAGCCCCAGCATTTT
TRBJ1-4,NA,NA,TRBV19,CASSKTATENEKLFF,TGTGCCAGTAGTAAGACAGCTACCGAGAATGAAAAACTGTTTTTT
TRBJ2-5,NA,NA,TRBV29-1,CSGTGTGQETQYF,TGCAGCGGGACGGGGACGGGGCAAGAGACCCAGTACTTC
TRBJ1-5,NA,NA,TRBV5-1,CASSPGPASLQPQHF,TGCGCCAGCAGCCCGGGGCCAGCGTCTTTGCAGCCCCAGCATTTT
TRBJ1-4,NA,NA,TRBV6-6,CASSYSTATNEKLFF,TGTGCCAGCAGTTACTCGACAGCAACTAATGAAAAACTGTTTTTT
TRBJ2-3,NA,TRBD2,TRBV4-2,CASSQDLAGGTDTQYF,TGTGCCAGCAGCCAAGATCTAGCGGGAGGCACAGATACGCAGTATTTT
TRBJ1-2,NA,TRBD1,TRBV5-6,CASSWDRRSYGYTF,TGTGCCAGCAGCTGGGACAGGCGGTCCTATGGCTACACCTTC
TRBJ1-2,NA,NA,TRBV27,CASSLSKGHGYTF,TGTGCCAGCAGTTTATCTAAGGGGCATGGCTACACCTTC
TRBJ1-1,NA,TRBD1,TRBV9,CASSPGGQGALRNTEAFF,TGTGCCAGCAGCCCCGGGGGACAGGGGGCCCTTCGGAACACTGAAGCTTTCTTT
TRBJ1-4,NA,NA,TRBV6-2/TRBV6-3,CASSYRWQDNEKLFF,TGTGCCAGCAGTTACCGATGGCAGGATAATGAAAAACTGTTTTTT
TRBJ1-4,NA,NA,TRBV4-2,CASSHLGTEGPDEKLFF,TGTGCCAGCAGCCATCTCGGTACGGAGGGTCCGGATGAAAAACTGTTTTTT
TRBJ1-4,NA,NA,TRBV4-2,CASSQGFNEKLFF,TGTGCCAGCAGCCAAGGGTTTAATGAAAAACTGTTTTTT
TRBJ1-4,NA,TRBD1,TRBV5-4,CASRRDRAEKLFF,TGTGCCAGCAGAAGGGACAGGGCTGAAAAACTGTTTTTT